Sequencing of this T cell receptor (beta chain) was carried out in a study of shared clonotypes between healthy human individuals. Comment on this clone: Other DNA sequences in the sample encode the same CDR3.

The V and J ends lost 0 bases and 3 bases respectively, with 4 bases between them. The CDR3 loop spans 12 amino acids. Germline V gives CDR1 SGHNT, CDR2 YYREEE (reference sequence). The assay was immunoSEQ multiplex PCR, and TCRdb's table has in-frame clones only and misses some. The table shows some 1.5 million clones, with roughly 96% occurring only once. The sequence came from a man aged 30-40 years in good health. The chain links TRBV5-4 to TRBJ2-7; D gene ambiguous. Sequenced input: naive CD4+ T cells sorted from blood. The sample's subset: CD45RA+ positively selected. The CDR3 coding sequence is TGTGCCAGCAGCTTGGATTTCTACGAGCAGTACTTC. It codes for CASSLDFYEQYF.